The 24 T cell receptor beta chains listed next were all sequenced from one sample in a study of T cell responses to AZD1222 COVID-19 vaccine. Assay used: immunoSEQ multiplex PCR; TCRdb lists only in-frame clones, some missing. The sample contains about 45,000 clones, roughly 89% of which appear only once. This specimen was peripheral blood, taken 28 days after the second AZD1222 dose. The receptor source for this set is an adult who received the AZD1222 COVID-19 vaccine.

As for this clone: The junction shows a germline mismatch at one end, possibly a read error. The chain recombines TRBV11-2 with TRBJ2-5, with TRBD1 matching over 8 bases. CDR1 and CDR2 (germline): SGHAT, FQNNGV. The CDR3 covers 14 residues. The DNA of the CDR3 is TGTGCCAGCAGTTTAGACAGGGGAAGAGAGACCCAGTACTTC. It yields the protein CASSLDRGRETQYF.

This clone was detected only a few times. The chain joins TRBV7-2 to TRBJ1-5; 11 bases fit TRBD1. With 5 bases clipped from V and 5 bases from J, the junction kept 8 bases outside the gene matches. Germline loops: CDR1 SGHTA, CDR2 FQGNSA. The CDR3 loop spans 16 amino acids. This CDR3 reads CASSTTGTGGYQPQHF. The CDR3 region has the DNA TGTGCCAGCAGCACGACCGGGACAGGGGGGTATCAGCCCCAGCATTTT.

The rearrangement links TRBV30 to TRBJ2-2; a possible D gene is TRBD2 (6 bases). With 0 bases removed from V and 6 bases from J, the gap between germline ends came to 14 bases. Per germline, CDR1 GTSNPN and CDR2 SVGIG (reference sequence). The CDR3 is 15 residues long. The CDR3 protein is CAWSVQAGRAGELFF. CDR3 bases: TGTGCCTGGAGTGTACAAGCGGGCCGGGCCGGGGAGCTGTTTTTT.

V is TRBV2 and J is TRBJ2-5; D might be TRBD2 (6 bases). Germline assignment: CDR1 SNHLY and CDR2 FYNNEI. This CDR3 contains 15 residues. The V and J ends lost 5 bases and 4 bases respectively, with 17 bases between them. CDR3 bases: TGTGCCAGCAGTTCACGGGAGATGCTTGTAGAGACCCAGTACTTC. This gives the protein CASSSREMLVETQYF.

The sample holds one count of this clone. Here the CDR3 reads CASSSTSGYQETQYF. As DNA, the CDR3 is TGTGCCAGCAGTTCGACTAGCGGTTACCAAGAGACCCAGTACTTC. This chain links TRBV2 with TRBJ2-5, with 9 bases identical to TRBD2. With V trimmed by 5 bases and J by 0 bases, 4 bases remained unmatched. Germline CDR1 SNHLY, CDR2 FYNNEI. The CDR3 contains 15 residues.

The J gene is TRBJ2-3, the V gene TRBV7-3; 7 nucleotides line up with TRBD1. Germline V lookup: CDR1 SGHTA, CDR2 FQGTGA. The CDR3 has 15 residues. The V and J ends lost 4 bases and 6 bases, in that order; junction bases with no gene match: 10. DNA of the CDR3: TGTGCCAGCAGCTACTTAGGACAGGTGGGGGATACGCAGTATTTT. This encodes CASSYLGQVGDTQYF.

CDR3 DNA: TGTGCCAGTAGTTTGCTCCGGGCCCCAACAGAGCAGTTCTTC. It yields the protein CASSLLRAPTEQFF. This chain links TRBV19 with TRBJ2-1; D gene unclear. V was shortened by 5 bases and J by 10 bases, with 18 bases between the two germline ends. The CDR3 has 14 amino acids. Germline V lookup: CDR1 LNHDA, CDR2 SQIVND (reference sequence).

V and J are TRBV19 and TRBJ2-6; the match to TRBD1 covers 7 bases. The CDR3 sequence is 15 residues long. J was trimmed by 3 bases and V by 4 bases; bases with no gene match: 3. Per the germline V gene, CDR1 is LNHDA and CDR2 is SQIVND (reference sequence). CDR3 residues: CASSKNRGGANVLTF. CDR3 nucleotides: TGTGCCAGTAGTAAGAACAGGGGTGGGGCCAACGTCCTGACTTTC. The full variable domain, completed using reference TRBV19 and TRBJ2-6, is DGGITQSPKYLFRKEGQNVTLSCEQNLNHDAMYWYRQDPGQGLRLIYYSQIVNDFQKGDIAEGYSVSREKKESFPLTVTSAQKNPTAFYLCASSKNRGGANVLTFGAGSRLTVL.

This chain links TRBV2 with TRBJ2-7, with a possible D match to TRBD1 (6 bases). V was cut by 4 bases and J by 3 bases, with 7 bases left in between. CDR1 is SNHLY, CDR2 FYNNEI, per germline. The CDR3 covers 12 residues. The CDR3 here is CASSAGDYEQYF. Written as DNA, the CDR3 is TGTGCCAGCAGTGCAGGGGACTACGAGCAGTACTTC.

The rearrangement joins TRBV7-2 to TRBJ2-3, with 16 bases aligning to TRBD2. CDR3 length: 17 residues. Germline V lookup: CDR1 SGHTA, CDR2 FQGNSA. Trimming removed 4 bases from V and 5 bases from J; junction bases left unmatched: 6. The CDR3 coding sequence is TGTGCCAGCAGCTCCGGGACTAGCGGGAGGGCCTTAGATACGCAGTATTTT. Encoded protein: CASSSGTSGRALDTQYF.

CDR3 in amino acids: CASLQMNNSPLHF. The CDR3 nucleotides are TGTGCCAGCCTACAGATGAATAATTCACCCCTCCACTTT. The chain links TRBV2 to TRBJ1-6, with D hard to call. Germline V CDR1 and CDR2: SNHLY, FYNNEI. V lost 8 bases and J lost 5, with 10 bases in between. The CDR3 runs to 13 residues.

This clone came up a few times. CDR3 nucleotide sequence: TGTGCCAGCAGTTCTCGTAGTGGGAACACTGAAGCTTTCTTT. Amino acid sequence: CASSSRSGNTEAFF. The rearrangement joins TRBV6-5 to TRBJ1-1; D call uncertain. The germline gives CDR1 MNHEY, CDR2 SVGAGI. This CDR3 contains 14 residues. Trimming shortened V by 4 bases and J by 1 base, and 10 bases separated the two germline ends.

The CDR3 here is CSAPNMGEAFF. CDR3 in DNA: TGCAGTGCTCCTAACATGGGAGAAGCTTTCTTT. The V call is TRBV20-1, the J call TRBJ1-1; the D is unclear. Trimming left V 5 bases short and J 8 bases short, with 12 bases between. The CDR3 length is 11 residues. Germline V CDR1 and CDR2: DFQATT, SNEGSKA (reference sequence).

The chain couples TRBV30 to TRBJ2-7, with a possible D match to TRBD2 (6 bases). The germline V gene has CDR1 GTSNPN and CDR2 SVGIG (reference sequence). CDR3 length: 13 amino acids. V dropped 2 bases and J dropped 3 bases, with 11 bases sitting between them. Here the CDR3 reads CAWSRDFDYEQYF. The CDR3 nucleotides read TGTGCCTGGAGTCGGGACTTCGACTACGAGCAGTACTTC. The full variable domain, in which reference TRBV30 and TRBJ2-7 provide the parts outside the CDR3, is SQTIHQWPATLVQPVGSPLSLECTVEGTSNPNLYWYRQAAGRGLQLLFYSVGIGQISSEVPQNLSASRPQDRQFILSSKKLLLSDSGFYLCAWSRDFDYEQYFGPGTRLTVT.

This chain uses TRBV6-5 with TRBJ1-1; weak D call: TRBD1 (6 bases). The CDR3 length is 14 residues. Trimming shortened V by 0 bases and J by 4 bases, and 9 bases separated the two germline ends. CDR1 MNHEY and CDR2 SVGAGI come from the germline V gene. CDR3 residues: CASSYSRGFTEAFF. DNA for the CDR3: TGTGCCAGCAGTTACTCCAGGGGATTCACTGAAGCTTTCTTT.

The chain joins TRBV19 to TRBJ1-1; 8 bases line up with TRBD1. The CDR3 contains 21 residues. Trimming removed 2 bases from V and 1 base from J; junction bases left unmatched: 21. Germline-derived CDR1 and CDR2 are LNHDA and SQIVND (reference sequence). CDR3 residues: CASSILAGGPAETLGNTEAFF. In DNA form, the CDR3 reads TGTGCCAGTAGTATACTCGCAGGGGGCCCAGCCGAAACCCTGGGGAACACTGAAGCTTTCTTT.

This chain connects TRBV7-2 to TRBJ1-5; no reliable D call. The CDR3 is made up of 14 amino acids. Germline V gene data show CDR1 as SGHTA and CDR2 as FQGNSA. V lost 1 base and J 7 bases, leaving 11 bases between the germline ends. CDR3 sequence: CASSLVSGGQPQHF. The CDR3, as DNA: TGTGCCAGCAGCTTAGTGTCGGGAGGACAGCCCCAGCATTTT. Based on the CDR3 plus reference TRBV7-2 and TRBJ1-5, the full variable domain is GAGVSQSPSNKVTEKGKDVELRCDPISGHTALYWYRQSLGQGLEFLIYFQGNSAPDKSGLPSDRFSAERTGGSVSTLTIQRTQQEDSAVYLCASSLVSGGQPQHFGDGTRLSIL.

The V call is TRBV18, the J call TRBJ1-2; 10 bases are shared with TRBD1. V dropped 2 bases and J dropped 6; count of bases not matched to a gene: 3. The length of the CDR3 is 14 residues. Germline values: CDR1 KGHSH, CDR2 LQKENI. CDR3: CASSPGTGDNGYTF. The CDR3 bases are TGTGCCAGCTCACCAGGGACAGGGGATAATGGCTACACCTTC.

The V call is TRBV5-1, the J call TRBJ2-3, with D unresolved. The CDR3 runs to 13 residues. The V gene's germline CDR1 is SGHRS and CDR2 YFSETQ. V gave up 5 bases and J gave up 4 bases, with 11 bases separating them. The CDR3 loop reads CASSTVAADTQYF. The CDR3 region has the DNA TGCGCCAGCAGTACGGTAGCCGCAGATACGCAGTATTTT. The full variable domain, with the rest looked up from reference TRBV5-1 and TRBJ2-3, is KAGVTQTPRYLIKTRGQQVTLSCSPISGHRSVSWYQQTPGQGLQFLFEYFSETQRNKGNFPGRFSGRQFSNSRSEMNVSTLELGDSALYLCASSTVAADTQYFGPGTRLTVL.

The chain couples TRBV6-5 to TRBJ1-2, with D perhaps TRBD1 (5 bases). Looked up from germline, CDR1 is MNHEY and CDR2 is SVGAGI. Between the trimmed V and J ends, which lost 3 bases and 2 bases, there was a span of 16 bases. The CDR3 has 16 amino acids. The CDR3 loop is CASSYPGGEGNYGYTF. The CDR3 DNA sequence: TGTGCCAGCAGTTATCCCGGGGGAGAGGGCAACTATGGCTACACCTTC.

This clone was seen once. This chain joins TRBV19 and TRBJ1-5, with no clear D. The V gene lost 8 bases and the J gene lost 1 base, with 12 bases spanning the gap. The CDR3 is 14 residues long. Germline V gene data show CDR1 as LNHDA and CDR2 as SQIVND (reference sequence). For the CDR3, the DNA is TGTGCCAGTCAGACGGTGGCAAGCAATCAGCCCCAGCATTTT. It is translated as CASQTVASNQPQHF. The full variable domain, with the rest looked up from reference TRBV19 and TRBJ1-5, is DGGITQSPKYLFRKEGQNVTLSCEQNLNHDAMYWYRQDPGQGLRLIYYSQIVNDFQKGDIAEGYSVSREKKESFPLTVTSAQKNPTAFYLCASQTVASNQPQHFGDGTRLSIL.

The CDR3 nucleotides are TGTGCCAGCAGCCTCGGACAGAATCAGCCCCAGCATTTT. It translates to CASSLGQNQPQHF. J is TRBJ1-5 and V is TRBV9; a weak D match, TRBD1 (6 bases). The V gene's germline CDR1 is SGDLS and CDR2 YYNGEE. V lost 4 bases and J 4 bases, leaving 9 bases between the germline ends. This CDR3 spans 13 amino acids.

This sequence joins TRBV15 and TRBJ2-5; TRBD1 matches 10 bases. The CDR3 sequence is 13 residues long. V lost 5 bases to trimming and J lost 4 bases; unmatched junction nucleotides: 1. Germline V gene sequence: CDR1 LNHNV, CDR2 YYDKDF (reference sequence). CDR3 nucleotides: TGTGCCACCAGCCGGGACAGGGGAGAGACCCAGTACTTC. Its protein is CATSRDRGETQYF.

CDR3 loop: CASSVELAGYNEQFF. Here the CDR3 DNA reads TGTGCCAGCAGCGTAGAGCTAGCGGGGTACAATGAGCAGTTCTTC. The chain joins TRBV9 to TRBJ2-1; 9 bases agree with TRBD2. Germline lookup yields CDR1 SGDLS and CDR2 YYNGEE. J was trimmed by 4 bases and V by 0 bases; bases with no gene match: 2. This CDR3 is 15 amino acids long.